A selection of T cell receptor beta chains follows, all from one sample in a study of CD8 T cells in Susac syndrome. MiXCR, run by TCRdb on the immunoSEQ multiplex PCR reads, gives a single entry per CDR3 protein. The table lists about 200,000 distinct CDR3 sequences, roughly 95% of them singletons. The sequencing sample was made of CD4+ T cells from PBMCs. Receptor source: a human donor with multiple sclerosis. Both conserved end residues are part of each CDR3.

TRBV2	TRBJ2-1	CASGIGAPEQFF
TRBV24-1	TRBJ2-3	CATSDPGSGADTQYF
TRBV7-9	TRBJ1-2	CASSFGGGVANYGYTF
TRBV20-1	TRBJ2-3	CSARVGVGTDTQYF
TRBV29-1	TRBJ2-5	CSVSRLQETQYF
TRBV5-1	TRBJ2-1	CASSLLTRTSGNEQFF
TRBV9	TRBJ1-6	CASSVGGGSPLHF
TRBV7-9	TRBJ2-7	CASSLGTSGNYEQYF
TRBV27	TRBJ2-2	CASSLSGGLGELFF
TRBV3-1	TRBJ2-1	CASSQASGLEQFF
TRBV20-1	TRBJ2-4	CSASLRRGGQNIQYF
TRBV19	TRBJ2-3	CASSSLGDTQYF
TRBV18	TRBJ2-1	CASSPVQGPYNEQFF
TRBV6-4	TRBJ2-3	CASSDPGLGTDTQYF
TRBV30	TRBJ1-5	CAWSVHRGAQPQHF
TRBV29-1	TRBJ1-4	CSVAGDLGGKLFF
TRBV7-8	TRBJ2-7	CASSLGRGESYEQYF
TRBV5-1	TRBJ2-3	CASSPGLAGSDTQYF
TRBV27	TRBJ2-7	CASSLLGGRSPFEQYF
TRBV12-3/TRBV12-4	TRBJ2-2	CASSLAGGNTGELFF
TRBV28	TRBJ2-7	CASSLLAYEQYF
TRBV5-1	TRBJ2-5	CASSPRRGSLRETQYF
TRBV30	TRBJ1-2	CAWSVTYGYTF
TRBV27	TRBJ1-1	CASSSELGTGTTEAFF
TRBV20-1	TRBJ2-3	CSAPVGGPSTDTQYF
TRBV29-1	TRBJ2-5	CSGQQGRETQYF
TRBV7-9	TRBJ2-1	CASSWGTYNEQFF
TRBV20-1	TRBJ2-5	CSARVEDQETQYF
TRBV5-1	TRBJ1-2	CASSLDRVSTNYGYTF
TRBV30	TRBJ2-5	CAWSGGTQYF
TRBV29-1	TRBJ2-1	CSVGSKNEQFF
TRBV15	TRBJ1-2	CATSRDKGGAYGYTF
TRBV30	TRBJ2-5	CAWSARGARETQYF
TRBV29-1	TRBJ2-7	CSVAGTRPLYEQYF
TRBV12-5	TRBJ2-1	CASGLVLRASSDNEQFF
TRBV20-1	TRBJ1-1	CSAYPGHQNTEAFF
TRBV30	TRBJ1-4	CAWSLFGGLAEKLFF
TRBV15	TRBJ1-2	CATSREQGAAGYTF
TRBV29-1	TRBJ1-1	CSVFSNRAGRNTEAFF
TRBV27	TRBJ2-2	CASSQIRGPGELFF
TRBV7-9	TRBJ2-7	CASSRDWYEQYF
TRBV5-4	TRBJ2-3	CASSRTSLGVPDTQYF
TRBV6-5	TRBJ2-1	CASRLLAGSEQFF
TRBV7-9	TRBJ2-3	CASSLASGRGTQYF
TRBV30	TRBJ2-7	CAWSRWEEPYEQYF
TRBV4-1	TRBJ1-2	CASSQAQGVDYGYTF
TRBV20-1	TRBJ2-7	CSARGLAGPYEQYF
TRBV30	TRBJ2-7	CASGLAGRNLYEQYF
TRBV20-1	TRBJ2-7	CSAPGRGREQYF
TRBV20-1	TRBJ2-1	CSARERASGEQFF
TRBV6-5	TRBJ1-2	CASSYPGTIDYGYTF
TRBV10-3	TRBJ2-7	CAISLADEQYF
TRBV28	TRBJ1-5	CASQAGGYRNQPQHF
TRBV5-1	TRBJ2-3	CASSSVTHADTQYF